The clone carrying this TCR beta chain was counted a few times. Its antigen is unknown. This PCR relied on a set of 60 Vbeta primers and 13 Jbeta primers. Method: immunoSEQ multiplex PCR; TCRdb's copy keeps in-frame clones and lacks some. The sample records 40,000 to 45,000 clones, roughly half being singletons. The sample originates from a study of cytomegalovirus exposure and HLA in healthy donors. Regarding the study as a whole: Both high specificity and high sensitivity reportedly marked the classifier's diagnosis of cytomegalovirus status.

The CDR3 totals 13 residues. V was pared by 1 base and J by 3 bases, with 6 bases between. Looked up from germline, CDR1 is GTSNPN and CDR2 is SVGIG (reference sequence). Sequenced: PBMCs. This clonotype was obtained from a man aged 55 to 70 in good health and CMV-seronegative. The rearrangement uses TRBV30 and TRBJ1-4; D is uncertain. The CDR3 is CAWSGGSNEKLFF. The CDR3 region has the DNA TGTGCCTGGAGTGGCGGATCTAATGAAAAACTGTTTTTT.